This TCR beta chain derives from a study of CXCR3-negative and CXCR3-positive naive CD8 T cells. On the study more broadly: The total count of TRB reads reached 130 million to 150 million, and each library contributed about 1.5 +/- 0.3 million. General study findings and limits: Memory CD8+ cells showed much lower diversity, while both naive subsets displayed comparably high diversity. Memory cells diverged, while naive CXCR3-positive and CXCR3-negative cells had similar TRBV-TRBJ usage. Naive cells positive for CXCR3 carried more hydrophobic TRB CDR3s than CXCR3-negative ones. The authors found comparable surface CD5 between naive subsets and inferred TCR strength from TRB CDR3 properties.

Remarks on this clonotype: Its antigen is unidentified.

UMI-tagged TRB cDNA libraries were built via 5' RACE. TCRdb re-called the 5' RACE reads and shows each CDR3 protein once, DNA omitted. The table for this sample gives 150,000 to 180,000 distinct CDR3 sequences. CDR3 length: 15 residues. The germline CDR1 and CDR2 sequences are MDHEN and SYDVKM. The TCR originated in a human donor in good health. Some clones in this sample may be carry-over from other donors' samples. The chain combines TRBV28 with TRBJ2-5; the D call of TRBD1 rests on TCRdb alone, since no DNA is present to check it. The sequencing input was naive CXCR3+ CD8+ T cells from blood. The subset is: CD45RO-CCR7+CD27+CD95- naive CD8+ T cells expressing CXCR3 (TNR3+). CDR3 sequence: CASSHRGSHGETQYF.